Listed here is a single T cell receptor (beta chain). These data are taken from a study of T cell changes during pregnancy in multiple sclerosis. V was clipped by 0 bases and J by 5 bases, with 7 bases between them. The CDR3 length is 13 residues. The germline V gene has CDR1 LNHNV and CDR2 YYDKDF (reference sequence). Assay used: immunoSEQ multiplex PCR; TCRdb lists only in-frame clones, some missing. The data hold some 97,000 clones, with 94% observed a single time. The sample consisted of peripheral blood, taken before pregnancy. The clonotype comes from a female donor with multiple sclerosis, enrolled in a pregnancy study. This chain uses TRBV15 with TRBJ1-1; D is ambiguous. CDR3 loop: CATSRETRTEAFF. In DNA, the CDR3 is TGTGCCACCAGCAGAGAGACGAGGACTGAAGCTTTCTTT.